This T cell receptor beta chain emerged from a study of cytomegalovirus exposure and HLA in healthy donors. Data came from immunoSEQ multiplex PCR; TCRdb stores just in-frame clones and leaves some out. The sample yields about 180,000 clones, 85% seen once. The CDR3 length is 16 residues. J lost 6 bases, V lost 0 bases, and 3 bases had no gene match. Per germline, CDR1 LNHNV and CDR2 YYDKDF (reference sequence). The J gene is TRBJ2-1, the V gene TRBV15; 12 positions agree with TRBD2. Sample: PBMCs. This TCR was recovered from a man aged 18-30 years in good health and CMV-seropositive. This chain's CDR3 is CATSRDRLAGANEQFF. The CDR3 nucleotides read TGTGCCACCAGCAGAGATAGACTAGCGGGAGCCAATGAGCAGTTCTTC.